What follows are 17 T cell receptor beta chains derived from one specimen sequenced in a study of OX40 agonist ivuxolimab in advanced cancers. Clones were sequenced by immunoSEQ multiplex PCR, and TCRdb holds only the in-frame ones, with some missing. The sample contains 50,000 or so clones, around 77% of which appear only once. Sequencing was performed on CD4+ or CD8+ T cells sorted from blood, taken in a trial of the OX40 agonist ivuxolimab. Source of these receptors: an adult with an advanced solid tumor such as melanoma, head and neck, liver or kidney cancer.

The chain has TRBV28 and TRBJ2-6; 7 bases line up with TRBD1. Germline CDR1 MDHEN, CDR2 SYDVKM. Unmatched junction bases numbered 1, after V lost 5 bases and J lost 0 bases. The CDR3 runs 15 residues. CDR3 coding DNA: TGTGCCAGCAGTAGGGACAGCTCTGGGGCCAACGTCCTGACTTTC. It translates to CASSRDSSGANVLTF. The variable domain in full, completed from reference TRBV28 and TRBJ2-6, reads DVKVTQSSRYLVKRTGEKVFLECVQDMDHENMFWYRQDPGLGLRLIYFSYDVKMKEKGDIPEGYSVSREKKERFSLILESASTNQTSMYLCASSRDSSGANVLTFGAGSRLTVL.

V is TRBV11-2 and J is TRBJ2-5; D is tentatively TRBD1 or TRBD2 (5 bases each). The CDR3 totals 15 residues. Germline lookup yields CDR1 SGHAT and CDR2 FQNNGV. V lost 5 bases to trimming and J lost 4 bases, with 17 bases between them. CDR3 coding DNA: TGTGCCAGCAGCCCCACCAGGGCTAGCAGAGAGACCCAGTACTTC. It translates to CASSPTRASRETQYF.

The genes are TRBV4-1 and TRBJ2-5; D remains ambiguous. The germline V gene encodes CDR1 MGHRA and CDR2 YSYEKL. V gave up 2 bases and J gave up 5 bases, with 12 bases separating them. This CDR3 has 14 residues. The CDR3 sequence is CASSQFPSPETQYF. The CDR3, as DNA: TGCGCCAGCAGCCAATTCCCTTCTCCGGAGACCCAGTACTTC.

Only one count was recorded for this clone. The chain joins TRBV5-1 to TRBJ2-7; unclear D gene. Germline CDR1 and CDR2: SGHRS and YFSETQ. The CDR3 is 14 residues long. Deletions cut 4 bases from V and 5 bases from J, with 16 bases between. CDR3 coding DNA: TGCGCCAGCAGCGGGCAGGCGGTAGTCCACGAGCAGTACTTC. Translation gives CASSGQAVVHEQYF.

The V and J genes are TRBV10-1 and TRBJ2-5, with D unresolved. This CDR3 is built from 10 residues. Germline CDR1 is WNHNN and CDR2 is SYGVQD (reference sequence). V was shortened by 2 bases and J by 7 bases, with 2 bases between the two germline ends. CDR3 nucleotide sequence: TGCGCCAGCAGTGAGGGGACCCAGTACTTC. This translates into CASSEGTQYF.

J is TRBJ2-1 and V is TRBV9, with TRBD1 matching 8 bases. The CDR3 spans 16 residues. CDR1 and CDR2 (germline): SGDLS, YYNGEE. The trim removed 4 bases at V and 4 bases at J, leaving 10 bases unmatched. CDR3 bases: TGTGCCAGCAGCCCTCGAGGGACAGGCCGATACAATGAGCAGTTCTTC. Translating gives CASSPRGTGRYNEQFF.

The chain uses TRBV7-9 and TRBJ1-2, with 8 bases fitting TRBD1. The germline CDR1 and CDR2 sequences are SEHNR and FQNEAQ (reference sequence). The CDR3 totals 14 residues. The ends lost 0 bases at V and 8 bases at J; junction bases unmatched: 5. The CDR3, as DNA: TGTGCCAGCAGCTTAGCGTGGACAGGGCAGGGCTACACCTTC. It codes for CASSLAWTGQGYTF.

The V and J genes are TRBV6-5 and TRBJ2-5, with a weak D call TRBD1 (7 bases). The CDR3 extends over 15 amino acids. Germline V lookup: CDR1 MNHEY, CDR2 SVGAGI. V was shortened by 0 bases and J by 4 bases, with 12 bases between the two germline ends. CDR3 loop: CASSYSGRGAETQYF. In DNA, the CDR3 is TGTGCCAGCAGTTACTCCGGCAGGGGGGCAGAGACCCAGTACTTC.

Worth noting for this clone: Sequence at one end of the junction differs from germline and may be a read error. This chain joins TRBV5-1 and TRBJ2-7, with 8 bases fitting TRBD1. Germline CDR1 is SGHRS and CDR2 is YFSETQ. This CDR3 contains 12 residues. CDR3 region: CASSLIGQGCDF. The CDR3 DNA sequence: TGCGCCAGCAGCTTGATCGGACAGGGATGCGACTTC.

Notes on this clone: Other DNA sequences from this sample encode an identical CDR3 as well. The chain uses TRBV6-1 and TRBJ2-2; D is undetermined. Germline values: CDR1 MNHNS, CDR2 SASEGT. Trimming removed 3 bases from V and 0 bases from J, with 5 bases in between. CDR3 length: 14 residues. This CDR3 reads CASSDRANTGELFF. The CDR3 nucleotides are TGTGCCAGCAGTGACCGAGCGAACACCGGGGAGCTGTTTTTT.

This CDR3 reads CASSLEVLAGGREQYF. In nucleotides, the CDR3 is TGTGCCAGCAGCTTAGAAGTGTTAGCGGGAGGCCGCGAGCAGTACTTC. V is TRBV7-9 and J is TRBJ2-7; 10 nucleotides agree with TRBD2. Germline-derived CDR1 and CDR2 are SEHNR and FQNEAQ (reference sequence). The CDR3 loop spans 16 amino acids. V lost 1 base and J lost 6; bases outside the gene matches: 9.

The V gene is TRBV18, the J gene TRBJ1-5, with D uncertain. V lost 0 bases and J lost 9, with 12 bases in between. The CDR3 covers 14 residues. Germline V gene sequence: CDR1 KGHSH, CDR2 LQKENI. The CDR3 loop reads CASSPPDRRRPQHF. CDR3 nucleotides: TGTGCCAGCTCACCACCGGACCGCCGGAGGCCCCAGCATTTT. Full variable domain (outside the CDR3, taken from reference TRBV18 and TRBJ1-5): NAGVMQNPRHLVRRRGQEARLRCSPMKGHSHVYWYRQLPEEGLKFMVYLQKENIIDESGMPKERFSAEFPKEGPSILRIQQVVRGDSAAYFCASSPPDRRRPQHFGDGTRLSIL.

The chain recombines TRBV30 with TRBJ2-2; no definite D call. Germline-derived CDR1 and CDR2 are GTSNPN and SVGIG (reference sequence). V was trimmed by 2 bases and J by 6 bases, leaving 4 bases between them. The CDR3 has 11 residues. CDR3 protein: CAWSFAGELFF. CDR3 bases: TGTGCCTGGAGTTTCGCCGGGGAGCTGTTTTTT.

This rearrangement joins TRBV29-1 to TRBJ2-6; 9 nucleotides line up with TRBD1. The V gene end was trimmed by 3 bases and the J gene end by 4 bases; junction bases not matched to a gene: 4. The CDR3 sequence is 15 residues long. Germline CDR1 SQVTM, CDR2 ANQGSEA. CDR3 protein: CSVEGQGGGANVLTF. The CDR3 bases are TGCAGCGTTGAGGGACAGGGCGGAGGGGCCAACGTCCTGACTTTC. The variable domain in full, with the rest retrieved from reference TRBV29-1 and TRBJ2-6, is SAVISQKPSRDICQRGTSLTIQCQVDSQVTMMFWYRQQPGQSLTLIATANQGSEATYESGFVIDKFPISRPNLTFSTLTVSNMSPEDSSIYLCSVEGQGGGANVLTFGAGSRLTVL.

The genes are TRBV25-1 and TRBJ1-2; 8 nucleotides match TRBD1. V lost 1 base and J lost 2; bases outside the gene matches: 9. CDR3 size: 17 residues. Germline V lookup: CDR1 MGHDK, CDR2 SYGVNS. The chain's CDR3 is CASSESYRGRENYGYTF. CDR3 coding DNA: TGTGCCAGCAGTGAATCGTACAGGGGGAGGGAAAACTATGGCTACACCTTC.

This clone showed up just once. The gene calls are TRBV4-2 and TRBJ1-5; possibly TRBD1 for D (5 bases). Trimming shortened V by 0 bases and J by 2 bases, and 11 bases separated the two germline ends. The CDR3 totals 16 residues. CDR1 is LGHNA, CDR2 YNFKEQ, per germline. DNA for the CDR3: TGTGCCAGCAGCCAAGAGGGGGGGGGTCGCAATCAGCCCCAGCATTTT. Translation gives CASSQEGGGRNQPQHF.

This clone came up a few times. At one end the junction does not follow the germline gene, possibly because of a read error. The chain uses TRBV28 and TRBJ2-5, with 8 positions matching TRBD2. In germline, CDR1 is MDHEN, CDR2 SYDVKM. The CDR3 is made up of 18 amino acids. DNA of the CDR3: TGTGCCAGCAGTTTGGATTTAGCGGGATATTCGGGCCAAGGGACCCAGTACTTC. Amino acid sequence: CASSLDLAGYSGQGTQYF.